These 18 T cell receptor beta chains were all obtained from the same sample, sequenced in a study of shared clonotypes between healthy human individuals. Sequencing was performed with immunoSEQ multiplex PCR; in TCRdb, only in-frame clones are kept and a portion is missing. Of 1,500,000 or so clones detected, around 95% appear once; the ten largest clones hold roughly 1.2%. The sequencing input was naive CD4+ T cells sorted from blood. Specified subset: CD45RA+ positively selected. The source is a man aged 25 to 40 in good health.

Only one count was recorded for this clone. This chain joins TRBV5-4 and TRBJ2-3; 8 bases map to TRBD2. Germline lookup yields CDR1 SGHNT and CDR2 YYREEE (reference sequence). This CDR3 comprises 17 residues. The trim removed 1 base at V and 8 bases at J, leaving 15 bases unmatched. CDR3: CASSLKLPGGPAATQYF. The CDR3 DNA reads as TGTGCCAGCAGCTTGAAATTACCGGGAGGGCCGGCGGCTACGCAGTATTTT.

This chain joins TRBV20-1 and TRBJ2-5; D is unresolved. The ends were cut back, 7 bases at V and 5 bases at J, with 11 bases in the middle. CDR1 is DFQATT, CDR2 SNEGSKA, per germline (reference sequence). The length of the CDR3 is 11 residues. The CDR3, as DNA: TGCAGTGAAGGGAACGCGGAGACCCAGTACTTC. It specifies CSEGNAETQYF.

The chain recombines TRBV7-9 with TRBJ2-7; no definite D call. Germline CDR1 and CDR2: SEHNR and FQNEAQ (reference sequence). The CDR3 totals 14 residues. Trimming stripped 4 bases from V and 0 bases from J, with 10 bases between. The CDR3, as DNA: TGTGCCAGCAGCTCCCCACGGAGCTCCTACGAGCAGTACTTC. This codes for CASSSPRSSYEQYF.

The rearrangement joins TRBV7-2 to TRBJ2-7, with D maybe TRBD2 (6 bases). This CDR3 region has 11 residues. From germline, CDR1 is SGHTA and CDR2 FQGNSA. Trimming pared 7 bases from V and 7 bases from J, leaving 11 bases between. As DNA, the CDR3 is TGTGCCAGCAACTCCGGGGGTGAGCAGTACTTC. Translation: CASNSGGEQYF. Full variable domain (missing parts from reference TRBV7-2 and TRBJ2-7): GAGVSQSPSNKVTEKGKDVELRCDPISGHTALYWYRQSLGQGLEFLIYFQGNSAPDKSGLPSDRFSAERTGGSVSTLTIQRTQQEDSAVYLCASNSGGEQYFGPGTRLTVT.

The V call is TRBV7-2, the J call TRBJ2-7; 9 bases map to TRBD1. Unmatched junction bases numbered 15, after V lost 6 bases and J lost 9 bases. Germline V lookup: CDR1 SGHTA, CDR2 FQGNSA. The CDR3 consists of 15 residues. CDR3 protein: CASSLGQGVHSGQYF. In nucleotides, the CDR3 is TGTGCCAGCAGTCTGGGACAGGGAGTCCACTCCGGGCAGTACTTC.

CDR3 sequence (DNA): TGTGCCAGCAGCTTAGGAGGGACAGGGGTCGGCGAGCAGTACTTC. This gives the protein CASSLGGTGVGEQYF. The chain links TRBV11-3 to TRBJ2-7, with TRBD1 matching 10 bases. The germline CDR1 and CDR2 sequences are SGHNT and YENEEA. The V gene end was trimmed by 1 base and the J gene end by 6 bases; junction bases not matched to a gene: 6. CDR3 length: 15 residues.

The genes are TRBV7-2 and TRBJ2-1; D possibly corresponds to TRBD1 (6 bases). V was pared by 7 bases and J by 2 bases, with 15 bases between. The germline CDR1 and CDR2 sequences are SGHTA and FQGNSA. The length of the CDR3 is 15 residues. CDR3 sequence: CASNRIQGPYNEQFF. The CDR3 coding sequence is TGTGCCAGCAACAGGATTCAGGGGCCCTACAATGAGCAGTTCTTC.

This clone was recorded only once. The DNA of the CDR3 is TGTGCCAGCAGTGGAGTACAGGGGGCAGGTGAAAAACTGTTTTTT. The encoded protein is CASSGVQGAGEKLFF. This chain joins TRBV25-1 and TRBJ1-4; 9 nucleotides match TRBD1. V lost 4 bases to trimming and J lost 7 bases; unmatched junction nucleotides: 7. Germline CDR1 MGHDK, CDR2 SYGVNS. This CDR3 is built from 15 residues. Using reference TRBV25-1 and TRBJ1-4 for the parts outside the CDR3, the full variable domain is EADIYQTPRYLVIGTGKKITLECSQTMGHDKMYWYQQDPGMELHLIHYSYGVNSTEKGDLSSESTVSRIRTEHFPLTLESARPSHTSQYLCASSGVQGAGEKLFFGSGTQLSVL.

The rearrangement uses TRBV7-2 and TRBJ2-2; D is ambiguous. Germline V gene lookup returns CDR1 SGHTA and CDR2 FQGNSA. The CDR3 is made up of 12 amino acids. V gave up 7 bases and J gave up 6 bases, with 9 bases separating them. The DNA of the CDR3 is TGTGCCAGCAACATCCGGGCCGGGGAGCTGTTTTTT. Residues: CASNIRAGELFF. The whole variable domain, filled in from reference TRBV7-2 and TRBJ2-2, reads GAGVSQSPSNKVTEKGKDVELRCDPISGHTALYWYRQSLGQGLEFLIYFQGNSAPDKSGLPSDRFSAERTGGSVSTLTIQRTQQEDSAVYLCASNIRAGELFFGEGSRLTVL.

The count of this clone is one. The CDR3 DNA follows: TGTGCCAGCAGCAAGTGGGACATACCTAACACCGGGGAGCTGTTTTTT. Translation: CASSKWDIPNTGELFF. V usage is TRBV21-1 and J usage is TRBJ2-2; TRBD1, the table's D call, was not compared with the DNA. TRBV21-1 represents a pseudogene. The CDR3 is 16 amino acids.

The rearrangement uses TRBV7-2 and TRBJ2-1, with D possibly matching TRBD2 (5 bases). Germline lookup yields CDR1 SGHTA and CDR2 FQGNSA. Trimming took off 2 bases at V and 8 bases at J, with 13 bases between the two ends. The CDR3 contains 14 residues. For the CDR3, the DNA is TGTGCCAGCAGCTTAAGTCTAGGGAGAGATGAGCAGTTCTTC. Its protein product is CASSLSLGRDEQFF.

J is TRBJ2-3 and V is TRBV9; maybe TRBD2 (5 bases). The CDR3 loop spans 16 amino acids. Germline values: CDR1 SGDLS, CDR2 YYNGEE. Trimming removed 0 bases at V and 4 bases at J, with 15 bases between. CDR3: CASSVGPGSSSDTQYF. CDR3 sequence (DNA): TGTGCCAGCAGCGTAGGGCCGGGGAGTAGTTCAGATACGCAGTATTTT.

V gene TRBV7-9 combines with J gene TRBJ2-3; 8 bases map to TRBD2. The CDR3 has 15 residues. The V and J ends lost 5 bases and 4 bases, in that order; junction bases with no gene match: 8. CDR1 SEHNR and CDR2 FQNEAQ come from the germline V gene (reference sequence). The CDR3: CASSSIGGRSDTQYF. CDR3 coding DNA: TGTGCCAGCAGCAGTATCGGCGGGAGGTCAGATACGCAGTATTTT.

The V and J genes are TRBV6-6 and TRBJ2-7; 9 bases align to TRBD1. The CDR3 spans 15 residues. Trimming took 8 bases from V and 5 from J; bases not matched to a gene: 13. Germline CDR1 is MNHNY and CDR2 is SVGAGI (reference sequence). The CDR3 protein is CASSLLGQGTHEQYF. The CDR3 DNA sequence: TGTGCCAGCTCACTTCTCGGACAGGGGACCCACGAGCAGTACTTC.

The sample holds one count of this clone. The rearrangement joins TRBV18 to TRBJ2-3, with D uncertain. V was cut by 3 bases and J by 6 bases, with 16 bases left in between. CDR3 size: 15 residues. From germline, CDR1 is KGHSH and CDR2 LQKENI. The CDR3 DNA sequence: TGTGCCAGCTCACCCCTGTCAAACAAGGGTGATACGCAGTATTTT. Translated: CASSPLSNKGDTQYF.

The V gene is TRBV10-3, the J gene TRBJ2-7, with 8 bases aligning to TRBD2. J gave up 3 bases and V 6 bases, and 4 bases lay outside the gene matches. Germline V gene sequence: CDR1 ENHRY, CDR2 SYGVKD. The CDR3 extends over 13 amino acids. CDR3: CAIRVAGLYEQYF. As DNA, the CDR3 is TGTGCCATCAGGGTAGCGGGACTCTACGAGCAGTACTTC.

The chain carries TRBV7-2 and TRBJ2-1; D is ambiguous. This CDR3 has 14 residues. The V gene lost 1 base and the J gene lost 5 bases, with 9 bases spanning the gap. Germline lookup yields CDR1 SGHTA and CDR2 FQGNSA. The CDR3 DNA follows: TGTGCCAGCAGCTTAGGTCACTGGGACAATGAGCAGTTCTTC. As protein: CASSLGHWDNEQFF.

This clone appeared a single time. J is TRBJ1-2 and V is TRBV18; possible D gene TRBD1, 5 bases. The CDR3 is made up of 15 amino acids. The germline CDR1 and CDR2 sequences are KGHSH and LQKENI. The V end lost 6 bases, the J end lost 8 bases, and 22 bases lay between the germline ends. The CDR3 protein is CASSRPEPQARGYTF. The CDR3 DNA reads as TGTGCCAGCTCCCGACCCGAGCCACAGGCCAGGGGCTACACCTTC.